The 19 T cell receptor beta chains below come from one sample, sequenced in a study of blood T cell repertoires in COVID-19. Generated by immunoSEQ multiplex PCR, the TCRdb table keeps only in-frame clones and is missing some. The sample contains roughly 160,000 clones, about 85% of which appear only once. The material sequenced was peripheral blood. The receptors were sampled from a man older than 75 with COVID-19, enrolled during active disease.

The chain couples TRBV10-3 to TRBJ1-4, with 9 bases that match TRBD1. J lost 2 bases, V lost 4 bases, and 5 bases had no gene match. The CDR3 length is 16 residues. CDR1 is ENHRY and CDR2 is SYGVKD in the germline V gene. CDR3 sequence: CAISGGQGNTNEKLFF. The CDR3 DNA reads as TGTGCCATCAGTGGGGGACAGGGAAACACTAATGAAAAACTGTTTTTT.

The J gene is TRBJ1-4, the V gene TRBV2; a possible D gene is TRBD1 (6 bases). Germline V gives CDR1 SNHLY, CDR2 FYNNEI. The CDR3 totals 15 residues. Between the trimmed V and J ends, which lost 3 bases and 4 bases, there was a span of 12 bases. DNA for the CDR3: TGTGCCAGCAGTGACAGAGGGGGGGGTAATGAAAAACTGTTTTTT. This codes for CASSDRGGGNEKLFF.

The V and J genes are TRBV4-2 and TRBJ1-5; 9 positions agree with TRBD1. Losses at the gene ends were 5 bases for V and 5 bases for J; bases not matched to a gene: 7. The CDR3 consists of 15 residues. Per germline, CDR1 LGHNA and CDR2 YNFKEQ. The CDR3 DNA is TGTGCCAGCAGCGCGGACAGGGGAACCGATCAGCCCCAGCATTTT. This translates into CASSADRGTDQPQHF.

The chain carries TRBV7-2 and TRBJ1-5; no reliable D call. The CDR3 runs to 14 residues. Trimming took 5 bases from V and 9 from J, leaving 17 bases between them. Germline V lookup: CDR1 SGHTA, CDR2 FQGNSA. The chain's CDR3 is CASSLGPVSRPQHF. CDR3 DNA sequence: TGTGCCAGCAGCCTAGGGCCCGTCTCCCGGCCCCAGCATTTT.

V is TRBV4-2 and J is TRBJ1-4; weak D call: TRBD1 (6 bases). The germline V gene has CDR1 LGHNA and CDR2 YNFKEQ. V shed 1 base and J shed 6 bases, with 9 bases lying between them. CDR3 length: 14 amino acids. The CDR3 DNA sequence: TGTGCCAGCAGCCAAGGACAGGATCATGAAAAACTGTTTTTT. It is translated as CASSQGQDHEKLFF.

The gene calls are TRBV5-4 and TRBJ2-3; TRBD2 agrees at 14 bases. The CDR3 has 15 residues. V trimming: 4 bases; J trimming: 6 bases; junction bases outside the gene matches: 4. Germline V gene lookup returns CDR1 SGHNT and CDR2 YYREEE (reference sequence). The CDR3 DNA sequence: TGTGCCAGCAGCGCGACTAGCGGGGGGGCGGATACGCAGTATTTT. It codes for CASSATSGGADTQYF.

J is TRBJ1-2 and V is TRBV5-4, with a possible D match to TRBD1 (6 bases). Per the germline V gene, CDR1 is SGHNT and CDR2 is YYREEE (reference sequence). The CDR3 totals 13 residues. Trimming took off 4 bases at V and 2 bases at J, with 9 bases between the two ends. In nucleotides, the CDR3 is TGTGCCAGCAGCATGGACAGCAACTATGGCTACACCTTC. Amino acid sequence: CASSMDSNYGYTF.

The V call is TRBV7-9, the J call TRBJ1-2; D unclear. Germline CDR1 SEHNR, CDR2 FQNEAQ (reference sequence). With 5 bases removed from V and 5 bases from J, the gap between germline ends came to 12 bases. The CDR3 has 13 amino acids. The CDR3 DNA reads TGTGCCAGCAGCCGAGACACTCTGTATGGCTACACCTTC. Translating gives CASSRDTLYGYTF.

The CDR3 loop is CASSLGRGIGSDTQYF. The CDR3 DNA is TGTGCCAGCAGCTTGGGGCGGGGGATCGGGTCAGATACGCAGTATTTT. The chain employs TRBV5-4 and TRBJ2-3; 7 bases agree with TRBD2. This CDR3 is built from 16 residues. Per the germline V gene, CDR1 is SGHNT and CDR2 is YYREEE (reference sequence). V was pared by 0 bases and J by 4 bases, with 8 bases of the junction left unmatched.

The chain couples TRBV11-3 to TRBJ2-7, with TRBD2 matching over 7 bases. The CDR3 contains 13 residues. Germline CDR1 and CDR2: SGHNT and YENEEA. Germline trimming cut 4 bases from V and 2 bases from J; bases unmatched to any gene: 2. CDR3 DNA sequence: TGTGCCAGCAGCTCGGGAGGCCCCTACGAGCAGTACTTC. Translated, it gives CASSSGGPYEQYF.

This chain uses TRBV7-6 with TRBJ2-6; D remains ambiguous. V shed 1 base and J shed 0 bases, with 10 bases lying between them. The CDR3 extends over 17 amino acids. Germline CDR1 and CDR2: SGHVS and FNYEAQ. CDR3 coding DNA: TGTGCCAGCAGCTTAGATCGTCGAGCCTCTGGGGCCAACGTCCTGACTTTC. It codes for CASSLDRRASGANVLTF.

The chain is built from TRBV5-1 and TRBJ1-6; 7 bases fit TRBD1. CDR1 SGHRS and CDR2 YFSETQ come from the germline V gene. This CDR3 is built from 15 residues. V lost 5 bases and J lost 6; bases outside the gene matches: 8. For the CDR3, the DNA is TGCGCCAGCAGATTAGGACAGGCCTCTAATTCACCCCTCCACTTT. Residues: CASRLGQASNSPLHF.

The chain uses TRBV7-9 and TRBJ2-3, with 9 nucleotides matching TRBD2. The CDR3 is made up of 19 amino acids. CDR1 is SEHNR and CDR2 is FQNEAQ in the germline V gene (reference sequence). The J segment lost 7 bases and the V segment lost 7 bases, leaving 24 bases of the junction unmatched. The CDR3 DNA reads as TGTGCCAGCAACGCCATCCGGCCCGGGGGGCTAGCGGGGAGGTATACGCAGTATTTT. This sequence encodes CASNAIRPGGLAGRYTQYF.

The gene calls are TRBV6-1 and TRBJ2-1; 9 nucleotides agree with TRBD2. V lost 5 bases, J lost 9 bases, and 5 bases stayed unmatched. The CDR3 has 13 residues. CDR1 is MNHNS and CDR2 is SASEGT in the germline V gene. CDR3 nucleotide sequence: TGTGCCAGCAGTCGGACTAGCGAGGGTGAGCAGTTCTTC. This codes for CASSRTSEGEQFF.

The rearrangement links TRBV11-2 to TRBJ1-4, with TRBD1 matching 8 bases. After removal of 5 bases from V and 7 bases from J, the junction contained 9 bases not matched to a gene. From germline, CDR1 is SGHAT and CDR2 FQNNGV. The CDR3 runs 15 residues. The CDR3 region is CASSARQGPSEKLFF. The CDR3 DNA reads as TGTGCCAGCAGCGCAAGACAGGGGCCTTCTGAAAAACTGTTTTTT.

The chain couples TRBV20-1 to TRBJ1-5, with D hard to call. V was clipped by 3 bases and J by 2 bases, with 8 bases between them. The CDR3 runs 13 residues. CDR1 DFQATT and CDR2 SNEGSKA come from the germline V gene (reference sequence). DNA for the CDR3: TGCAGTGCTAGTTTCGGGGGCAATCAGCCCCAGCATTTT. It translates to CSASFGGNQPQHF.

In DNA, the CDR3 is TGTGCCAGCAGGACAGGGGGTAATTCACCCCTCCACTTT. Its translation is CASRTGGNSPLHF. The rearrangement uses TRBV25-1 and TRBJ1-6; 9 bases are a match to TRBD1. The CDR3 is 13 residues long. Losses at the gene ends were 6 bases for V and 6 bases for J; bases not matched to a gene: 0. The V gene's germline CDR1 is MGHDK and CDR2 SYGVNS.

This rearrangement joins TRBV4-1 to TRBJ2-5; 10 nucleotides line up with TRBD1. Per the germline V gene, CDR1 is MGHRA and CDR2 is YSYEKL. Trimming cost V 5 bases and J 4 bases; bases outside gene matches: 13. The CDR3 consists of 17 residues. The CDR3 reads CASSVSWGTGARETQYF. The CDR3 DNA is TGCGCCAGCAGCGTATCGTGGGGGACAGGGGCTCGAGAGACCCAGTACTTC.

The chain links TRBV7-6 to TRBJ2-2, with TRBD1 as a possible D gene (7 bases). V gave up 2 bases and J gave up 1 base, with 11 bases separating them. This CDR3 comprises 16 residues. From germline, CDR1 is SGHVS and CDR2 FNYEAQ. As DNA, the CDR3 is TGTGCCAGCAGCTTACAGGGGGGCATGAACACCGGGGAGCTGTTTTTT. Encoded protein: CASSLQGGMNTGELFF. Filled out from reference TRBV7-6 and TRBJ2-2, the complete variable domain reads GAGVSQSPRYKVTKRGQDVALRCDPISGHVSLYWYRQALGQGPEFLTYFNYEAQQDKSGLPNDRFSAERPEGSISTLTIQRTEQRDSAMYRCASSLQGGMNTGELFFGEGSRLTVL.